The present TCR beta chain was sequenced within a study of T cell responses to AZD1222 COVID-19 vaccine. The data were produced by immunoSEQ multiplex PCR, yet TCRdb's version contains in-frame clones alone and is incomplete. The table includes about 140,000 clones, more than 90% detected once. With 2 bases removed from V and 8 bases from J, the gap between germline ends came to 22 bases. CDR3 length equals 17 residues. Germline assignment: CDR1 SGHTA and CDR2 FQGTGA. Study findings and constraints: White British ancestry dominated among donors, who included more females, and clonal diversity was possibly underestimated. When two AZD1222 doses had been given, Spike-specific TCR breadth and depth rose. Across the whole spike, CD4 TCRs peaked at regions 160-218 and 743-854.

Notes on this clone: Its antigen is as yet unknown.

The chain joins TRBV7-3 to TRBJ2-1; a weak D match, TRBD1 (6 bases). The receptor was isolated from an adult in good health. The material was peripheral blood, obtained on day 0 of AZD1222 vaccination. This CDR3 reads CASSLGPAQGRRDEQFF. The DNA of the CDR3 is TGTGCCAGCAGCTTAGGGCCCGCGCAGGGGAGACGCGATGAGCAGTTCTTC.